These 14 T cell receptor beta chains were all obtained from the same sample, sequenced in a study of T cell clones after liver transplantation. Produced via immunoSEQ multiplex PCR; TCRdb's table is partial and in-frame only. In the table there are some 61,000 clones, 60% to 80% of which are singletons. The sequences come from CD4+ T cells from blood, collected at the 22-month timepoint. The receptor source for this set is a human patient who received a liver transplant. The graft donor may have given rise to some T cells.

This clone was picked up a small number of times. J is TRBJ2-7 and V is TRBV29-1; possibly TRBD1 for D (6 bases). The CDR3 consists of 13 residues. With 1 base removed from V and 7 bases from J, the gap between germline ends came to 14 bases. Germline CDR1 is SQVTM and CDR2 is ANQGSEA. Here the CDR3 DNA reads TGCAGCGTTGAAGGGGGGACACTGAGGGAGCAGTACTTC. Protein product: CSVEGGTLREQYF.

The chain couples TRBV28 to TRBJ1-5; D is perhaps TRBD1 (5 bases). V dropped 3 bases and J dropped 6 bases, with 21 bases sitting between them. This CDR3 is built from 17 residues. Germline CDR1 is MDHEN and CDR2 is SYDVKM. The CDR3 sequence: CASSLDVLQALGQPQHF. CDR3 coding DNA: TGTGCCAGCAGTTTGGACGTATTACAGGCTTTGGGTCAGCCCCAGCATTTT.

This clone was picked up a small number of times. V usage is TRBV7-9 and J usage is TRBJ1-6, with 10 positions matching TRBD1. This CDR3 has 14 amino acids. V was pared by 5 bases and J by 10 bases, with 5 bases of the junction left unmatched. CDR1 and CDR2 (germline): SEHNR, FQNEAQ (reference sequence). The CDR3 loop reads CASSLGTGESPLHF. CDR3 coding DNA: TGTGCCAGCAGCCTCGGGACAGGGGAATCACCCCTCCACTTT.

The chain combines TRBV4-2 with TRBJ1-4, with D tentatively TRBD1 (6 bases). The CDR3 is 19 residues long. V was pared by 0 bases and J by 3 bases, with 20 bases between. Germline V gene sequence: CDR1 LGHNA, CDR2 YNFKEQ. The CDR3 is CASSQDIMGAEDPNEKLFF. CDR3 nucleotides: TGTGCCAGCAGCCAAGATATCATGGGGGCCGAAGATCCTAATGAAAAACTGTTTTTT.

This clone was observed a single time. The rearrangement links TRBV19 to TRBJ1-1, with 9 bases matching TRBD1. The length of the CDR3 is 15 residues. Trimming at V came to 3 bases and at J to 4 bases, leaving 6 bases not matched to a gene. Germline CDR1 is LNHDA and CDR2 is SQIVND (reference sequence). The DNA of the CDR3 is TGTGCCAGTAGTATGGGGACAGGGTGGGGCACTGAAGCTTTCTTT. As protein: CASSMGTGWGTEAFF. Full variable domain (outside the CDR3, taken from reference TRBV19 and TRBJ1-1): DGGITQSPKYLFRKEGQNVTLSCEQNLNHDAMYWYRQDPGQGLRLIYYSQIVNDFQKGDIAEGYSVSREKKESFPLTVTSAQKNPTAFYLCASSMGTGWGTEAFFGQGTRLTVV.

The V gene is TRBV29-1, the J gene TRBJ2-5; D may be TRBD1 or TRBD2 (5 bases each). Trimming left V 6 bases short and J 5 bases short, with 16 bases between. This CDR3 region has 13 residues. Per germline, CDR1 SQVTM and CDR2 ANQGSEA. The CDR3 DNA follows: TGCAGCGTCCCCGGGCTGGGGGTTGAGACCCAGTACTTC. Encoded protein: CSVPGLGVETQYF.

This clone was picked up one time. The chain has TRBV25-1 and TRBJ1-4; D gene unclear. In germline, CDR1 is MGHDK, CDR2 SYGVNS. The V end lost 6 bases, the J end lost 0 bases, and 5 bases lay between the germline ends. This CDR3 is built from 13 residues. CDR3 loop: CASRDSTNEKLFF. The DNA of the CDR3 is TGTGCCAGCAGAGATTCAACTAATGAAAAACTGTTTTTT.

V gene TRBV2 combines with J gene TRBJ2-1; D might be TRBD1 (6 bases). Between the trimmed V and J ends, which lost 6 bases and 11 bases, there was a span of 20 bases. Per germline, CDR1 SNHLY and CDR2 FYNNEI. The CDR3 totals 14 residues. CDR3 region: CASRDFSRGQKQFF. The CDR3 region has the DNA TGTGCCAGCAGAGATTTTAGTAGGGGACAAAAGCAGTTCTTC.

This clone was seen once. This chain uses TRBV15 with TRBJ2-3; the D gene is possibly TRBD1 (6 bases). CDR1 and CDR2 (germline): LNHNV, YYDKDF (reference sequence). V was cut by 6 bases and J by 2 bases, with 12 bases left in between. This CDR3 is built from 14 residues. In DNA, the CDR3 is TGTGCCACCAGACGCCGGACAGACACAGATACGCAGTATTTT. Its protein product is CATRRRTDTDTQYF. Using reference TRBV15 and TRBJ2-3 for the parts outside the CDR3, the full variable domain is DAMVIQNPRYQVTQFGKPVTLSCSQTLNHNVMYWYQQKSSQAPKLLFHYYDKDFNNEADTPDNFQSRRPNTSFCFLDIRSPGLGDTAMYLCATRRRTDTDTQYFGPGTRLTVL.

J is TRBJ1-6 and V is TRBV2, with D unresolved. V shed 6 bases and J shed 11 bases, with 23 bases lying between them. CDR1 SNHLY and CDR2 FYNNEI come from the germline V gene. The CDR3 contains 16 residues. The CDR3 reads CASSPQAETLRPPLHF. DNA for the CDR3: TGTGCCAGCAGCCCTCAGGCGGAGACACTCAGGCCACCCCTCCACTTT.

V is TRBV29-1 and J is TRBJ1-2; unclear D gene. Trimming removed 6 bases at V and 2 bases at J, with 13 bases between. CDR1 and CDR2 (germline): SQVTM, ANQGSEA. This CDR3 is 13 amino acids long. The CDR3: CSVSVGSNYGYTF. The CDR3 DNA is TGCAGCGTCTCCGTGGGCAGCAACTATGGCTACACCTTC.

This clone was seen only once. J is TRBJ2-2 and V is TRBV4-1; TRBD1 is a possible D gene (5 bases). V was cut by 5 bases and J by 4 bases, with 14 bases left in between. There are 15 residues in the CDR3. The germline gives CDR1 MGHRA, CDR2 YSYEKL. The CDR3 reads CASSTHPDSTGELFF. CDR3 bases: TGCGCCAGCAGCACCCACCCCGACAGCACCGGGGAGCTGTTTTTT.

The chain couples TRBV11-2 to TRBJ1-2; D not resolved. Germline-derived CDR1 and CDR2 are SGHAT and FQNNGV. V lost 0 bases and J 4 bases, leaving 9 bases between the germline ends. This CDR3 has 14 amino acids. The CDR3 loop is CASSLEGQTYGYTF. The CDR3 nucleotides are TGTGCCAGCAGCTTAGAAGGGCAGACCTATGGCTACACCTTC.

The V and J genes are TRBV4-2 and TRBJ2-3; the D gene is possibly TRBD1 (5 bases). The germline V gene encodes CDR1 LGHNA and CDR2 YNFKEQ. CDR3 size: 18 residues. Trimming pared 0 bases from V and 2 bases from J, leaving 18 bases between. The CDR3 loop reads CASSQEGKGRPPTDTQYF. DNA of the CDR3: TGTGCCAGCAGCCAAGAAGGAAAGGGGCGCCCCCCCACAGATACGCAGTATTTT.